This entry is about one TCR beta chain. As yet, its antigen is unknown. The CDR3 runs to 13 residues. Germline loops: CDR1 ENHRY, CDR2 SYGVKD. Unmatched junction bases numbered 4, after V lost 10 bases and J lost 5 bases. The record originates from a study of OX40 agonist ivuxolimab in advanced cancers. Study-wide results and limits: Fewer expanded clones were found on average in CD4+ than in CD8+ T cells.

Assay: immunoSEQ multiplex PCR; the TCRdb copy retains only in-frame clones and omits some. The sample includes about 79,000 clones, around 85% of them seen just once. The V and J genes are TRBV10-3 and TRBJ1-6, with 8 bases that match TRBD1. The source material was CD4+ or CD8+ T cells sorted from blood, sampled in a trial of the OX40 agonist ivuxolimab. This sequence was found in an adult with an advanced solid tumor such as melanoma, head and neck, liver or kidney cancer. In DNA form, the CDR3 reads TGTGCCACTGGACAGGGCAATAATTCACCCCTCCACTTT. Translating it yields CATGQGNNSPLHF.